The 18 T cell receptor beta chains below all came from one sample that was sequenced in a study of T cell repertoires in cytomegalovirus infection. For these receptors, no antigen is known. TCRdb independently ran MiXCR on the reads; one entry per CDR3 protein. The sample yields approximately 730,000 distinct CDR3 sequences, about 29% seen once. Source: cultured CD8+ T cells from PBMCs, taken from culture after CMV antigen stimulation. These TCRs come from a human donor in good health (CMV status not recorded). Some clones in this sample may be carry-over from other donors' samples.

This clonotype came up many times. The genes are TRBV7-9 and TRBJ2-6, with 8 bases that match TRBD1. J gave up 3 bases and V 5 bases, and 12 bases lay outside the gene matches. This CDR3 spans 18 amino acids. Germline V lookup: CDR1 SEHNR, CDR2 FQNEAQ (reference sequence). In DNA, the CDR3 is TGTGCCAGCAGCGGCGGTCCAGGGGGCCGATTTGGGGCCAACGTCCTGACTTTC. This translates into CASSGGPGGRFGANVLTF.

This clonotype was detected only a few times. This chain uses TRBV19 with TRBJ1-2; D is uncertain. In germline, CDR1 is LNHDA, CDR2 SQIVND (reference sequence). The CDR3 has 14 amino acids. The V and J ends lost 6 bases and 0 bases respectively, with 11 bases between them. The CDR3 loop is CASRWIDSNYGYTF. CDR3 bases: TGTGCCAGTAGGTGGATTGATTCTAACTATGGCTACACCTTC.

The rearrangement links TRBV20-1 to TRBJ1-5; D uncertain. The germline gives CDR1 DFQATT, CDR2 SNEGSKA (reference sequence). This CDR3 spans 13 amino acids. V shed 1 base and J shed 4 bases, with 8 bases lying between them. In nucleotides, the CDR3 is TGCAGTGCTAGAGGGAGGGAGAATCAGCCCCAGCATTTT. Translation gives CSARGRENQPQHF.

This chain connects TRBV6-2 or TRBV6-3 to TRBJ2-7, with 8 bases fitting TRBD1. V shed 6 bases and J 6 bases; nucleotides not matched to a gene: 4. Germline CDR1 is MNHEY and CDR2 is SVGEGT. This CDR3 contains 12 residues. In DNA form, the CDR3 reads TGTGCCAGCAGCCCGGGACAGGTCGAGCAGTACGTC. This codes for CASSPGQVEQYV.

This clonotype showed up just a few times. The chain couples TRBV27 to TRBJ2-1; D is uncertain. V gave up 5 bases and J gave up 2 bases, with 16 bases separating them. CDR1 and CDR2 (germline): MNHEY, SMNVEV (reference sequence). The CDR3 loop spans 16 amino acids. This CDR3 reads CASSRLTYQPYNEQFF. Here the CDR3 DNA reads TGTGCCAGCAGTCGATTAACGTACCAACCCTACAATGAGCAGTTCTTC.

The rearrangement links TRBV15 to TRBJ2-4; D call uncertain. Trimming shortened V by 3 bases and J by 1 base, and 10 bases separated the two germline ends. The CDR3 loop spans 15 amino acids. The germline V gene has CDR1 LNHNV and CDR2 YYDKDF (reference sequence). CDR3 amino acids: CATSRVGQAKNIQYF. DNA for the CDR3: TGTGCCACCAGCAGGGTAGGGCAGGCCAAAAACATTCAGTACTTC.

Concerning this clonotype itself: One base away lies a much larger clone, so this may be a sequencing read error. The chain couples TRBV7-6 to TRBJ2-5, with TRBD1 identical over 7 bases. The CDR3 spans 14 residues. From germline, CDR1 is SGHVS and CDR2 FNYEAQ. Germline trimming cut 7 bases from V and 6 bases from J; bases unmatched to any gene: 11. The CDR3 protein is CASTSIGGAKTQYF. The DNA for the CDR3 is TGTGCCAGCACCTCGATAGGGGGCGCGAAGACCCAGTACTTC.

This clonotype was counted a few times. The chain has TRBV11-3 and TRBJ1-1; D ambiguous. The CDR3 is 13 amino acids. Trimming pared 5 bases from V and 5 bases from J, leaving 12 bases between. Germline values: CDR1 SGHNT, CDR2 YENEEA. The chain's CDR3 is CASSPSRRTEAFF. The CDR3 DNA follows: TGTGCCAGCAGCCCTAGCCGGCGGACTGAAGCTTTCTTT.

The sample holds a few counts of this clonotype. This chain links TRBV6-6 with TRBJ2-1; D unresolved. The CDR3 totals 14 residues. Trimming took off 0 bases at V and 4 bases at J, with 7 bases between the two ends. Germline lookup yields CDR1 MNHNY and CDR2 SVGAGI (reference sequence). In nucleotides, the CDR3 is TGTGCCAGCAGTTACTCTGACGGGTACAATGAGCAGTTCTTC. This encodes CASSYSDGYNEQFF.

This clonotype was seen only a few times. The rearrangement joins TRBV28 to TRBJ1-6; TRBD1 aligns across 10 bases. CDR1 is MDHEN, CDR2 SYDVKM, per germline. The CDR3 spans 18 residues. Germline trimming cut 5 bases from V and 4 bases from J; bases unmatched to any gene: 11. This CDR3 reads CASSRDRGRVVYNSPLHF. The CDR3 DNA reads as TGTGCCAGCAGTCGGGACAGGGGAAGGGTGGTTTATAATTCACCCCTCCACTTT.

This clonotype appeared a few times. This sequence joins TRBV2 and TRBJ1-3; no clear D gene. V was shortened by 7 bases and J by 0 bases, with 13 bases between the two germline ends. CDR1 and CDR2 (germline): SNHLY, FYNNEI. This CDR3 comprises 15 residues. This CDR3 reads CASNIWGISGNTIYF. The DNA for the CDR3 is TGTGCCAGCAATATTTGGGGTATCTCTGGAAACACCATATATTTT.

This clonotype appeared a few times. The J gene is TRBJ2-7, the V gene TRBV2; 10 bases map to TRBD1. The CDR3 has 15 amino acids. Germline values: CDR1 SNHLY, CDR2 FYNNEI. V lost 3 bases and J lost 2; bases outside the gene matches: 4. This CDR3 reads CASSEVGQGTYEQYF. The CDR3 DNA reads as TGTGCCAGCAGTGAGGTGGGACAGGGGACCTACGAGCAGTACTTC.

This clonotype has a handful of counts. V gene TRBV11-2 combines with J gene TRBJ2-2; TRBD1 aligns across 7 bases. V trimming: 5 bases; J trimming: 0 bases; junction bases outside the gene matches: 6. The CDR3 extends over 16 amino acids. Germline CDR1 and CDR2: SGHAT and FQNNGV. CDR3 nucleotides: TGTGCCAGCAGCCCCCGACAGGGAACGAACACCGGGGAGCTGTTTTTT. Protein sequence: CASSPRQGTNTGELFF. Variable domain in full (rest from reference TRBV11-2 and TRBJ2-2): EAGVAQSPRYKIIEKRQSVAFWCNPISGHATLYWYQQILGQGPKLLIQFQNNGVVDDSQLPKDRFSAERLKGVDSTLKIQPAKLEDSAVYLCASSPRQGTNTGELFFGEGSRLTVL.

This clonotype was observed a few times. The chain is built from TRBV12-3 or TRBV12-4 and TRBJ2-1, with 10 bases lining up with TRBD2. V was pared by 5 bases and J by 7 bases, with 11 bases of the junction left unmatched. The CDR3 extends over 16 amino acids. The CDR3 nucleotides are TGTGCCAGCAGTCCCGGGACGAGCGGGGGGGTGAATGAGCAGTTCTTC. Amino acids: CASSPGTSGGVNEQFF.

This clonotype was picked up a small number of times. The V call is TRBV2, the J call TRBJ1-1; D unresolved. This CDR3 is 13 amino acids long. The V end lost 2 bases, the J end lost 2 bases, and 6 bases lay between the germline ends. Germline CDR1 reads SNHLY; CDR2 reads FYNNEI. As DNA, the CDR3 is TGTGCCAGCAGTGAAAGACATAACACTGAAGCTTTCTTT. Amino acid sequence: CASSERHNTEAFF. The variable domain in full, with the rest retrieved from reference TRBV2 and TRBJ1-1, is EPEVTQTPSHQVTQMGQEVILRCVPISNHLYFYWYRQILGQKVEFLVSFYNNEISEKSEIFDDQFSVERPDGSNFTLKIRSTKLEDSAMYFCASSERHNTEAFFGQGTRLTVV.

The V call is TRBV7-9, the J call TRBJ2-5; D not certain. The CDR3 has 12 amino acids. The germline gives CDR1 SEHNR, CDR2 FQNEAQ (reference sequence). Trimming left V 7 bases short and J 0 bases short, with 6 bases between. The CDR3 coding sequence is TGTGCCAGCAAAGGGTACCAAGAGACCCAGTACTTC. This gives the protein CASKGYQETQYF.

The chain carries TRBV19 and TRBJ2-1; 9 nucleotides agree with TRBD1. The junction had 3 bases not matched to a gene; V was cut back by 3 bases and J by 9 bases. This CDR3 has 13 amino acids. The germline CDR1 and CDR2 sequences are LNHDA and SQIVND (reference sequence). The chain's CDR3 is CASSIGTGSEQFF. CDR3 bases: TGTGCCAGTAGTATCGGGACAGGGAGTGAGCAGTTCTTC.

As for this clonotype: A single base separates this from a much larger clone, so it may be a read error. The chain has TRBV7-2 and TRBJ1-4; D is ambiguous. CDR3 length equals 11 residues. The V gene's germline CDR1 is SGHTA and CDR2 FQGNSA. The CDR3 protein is CASGLAENLFF. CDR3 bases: TGTGCCAGCGGCTTAGCTGAAAACCTGTTTTTT.